This T cell receptor beta chain was profiled in a study of OX40 agonist ivuxolimab in advanced cancers. Sequenced by immunoSEQ multiplex PCR; TCRdb stores in-frame clones only, minus some. In the table there are tens of thousands of clones, about 87% of which are singletons. This CDR3 contains 13 residues. Germline CDR1 SGHRS, CDR2 YFSETQ. Between the trimmed V and J ends, which lost 4 bases and 2 bases, there was a span of 10 bases. Findings and caveats of the study: Clonal expansion in partial responders at 0.1-3.0 mg/kg ranked among the lowest.

To note about this clone: What it binds is not known.

This TCR derives from an adult with an advanced solid tumor such as melanoma, head and neck, liver or kidney cancer. The chain has TRBV5-1 and TRBJ2-7; the D gene is possibly TRBD1 (6 bases). This sample comprised CD4+ or CD8+ T cells sorted from blood, obtained in a trial of the OX40 agonist ivuxolimab. The CDR3 DNA reads TGCGCCAGCAGCCTCTCAGGGGCCTACGAGCAGTACTTC. Its translation: CASSLSGAYEQYF.